This TCR beta chain was captured by sequencing in a study of shared clonotypes between healthy human individuals. Study details: Used for every donor were three CD4 naive, three CD4 memory, two CD8 naive and one CD8 memory plate. Study-level results: Lower generation probabilities were found for non-shared clonotypes than for those shared by all four donors.

Turning to this clone: The target antigen is unknown.

V gave up 4 bases and J gave up 4 bases, with 14 bases separating them. The germline CDR1 and CDR2 sequences are SGHNT and YYREEE (reference sequence). The CDR3 contains 14 residues. Memory CD4+ cells were the fraction left after CD45RA+ naive selection. Libraries were prepared by immunoSEQ multiplex PCR; TCRdb keeps only in-frame clonotypes and omits some of them. The sample carries about 2.3 million clones, approximately 90% recorded once. The receptor was derived from a man between 18 and 35 years old in good health. Some clones in this sample may be carry-over from other donors' samples. This chain uses TRBV5-4 with TRBJ2-5; D may be TRBD1 (5 bases). Sample: naive CD4+ T cells from PBMCs. Described subset: CD45RA+ positively selected. The CDR3 DNA reads as TGTGCCAGCAGCCAACTGACAGTACCAGAGACCCAGTACTTC. This translates into CASSQLTVPETQYF.